One and the same sample provided the 20 T cell receptor beta chains below, sequenced in a study of somatic mutations in cytotoxic T cells in rheumatoid arthritis. Only in-frame clones appear in the TCRdb table, and some are missing; sequencing was by immunoSEQ multiplex PCR. The sample lists some 30,000 clones, approximately 86% occurring once. Sequencing used CD8+ T cells sorted from blood. The receptors were sampled from an adult with rheumatoid arthritis.

By share of the sample, this clone is medium-sized. The CDR3 loop is CASATRTGGFIGELFF. CDR3 sequence (DNA): TGCGCCAGCGCAACCCGGACAGGGGGCTTTATCGGGGAGCTGTTTTTT. V is TRBV5-1 and J is TRBJ2-2, with 11 bases matching TRBD1. This CDR3 has 16 residues. CDR1 SGHRS and CDR2 YFSETQ come from the germline V gene. V lost 7 bases, J lost 7 bases, and 12 bases stayed unmatched.

The gene calls are TRBV20-1 and TRBJ2-7; no clear D gene. CDR3 length equals 11 residues. Germline values: CDR1 DFQATT, CDR2 SNEGSKA (reference sequence). V dropped 3 bases and J dropped 5 bases, with 8 bases sitting between them. CDR3 DNA sequence: TGCAGTGCTAGCGCCTCGGACGAGCAGTACTTC. Amino acids: CSASASDEQYF.

The chain carries TRBV13 and TRBJ2-2; 12 nucleotides align to TRBD2. The CDR3 extends over 17 amino acids. V gave up 4 bases and J gave up 2 bases; unmatched junction bases: 5. From germline, CDR1 is PRHDT and CDR2 FYEKMQ (reference sequence). The CDR3 spells CASSSWTSGTNTGELFF. The CDR3 DNA follows: TGTGCCAGCAGCTCGTGGACTAGCGGGACAAACACCGGGGAGCTGTTTTTT.

The chain couples TRBV5-6 to TRBJ1-6; D gene uncertain. Germline V CDR1 and CDR2: SGHDT, YYEEEE. The CDR3 extends over 15 amino acids. Trimming left V 4 bases short and J 0 bases short, with 8 bases between. CDR3 sequence (DNA): TGTGCCAGCAGCCCTAAAAACTCCTATAATTCACCCCTCCACTTT. As protein: CASSPKNSYNSPLHF.

This rearrangement joins TRBV29-1 to TRBJ2-1; D ambiguous. Between the trimmed V and J ends, which lost 4 bases and 9 bases, there was a span of 19 bases. The CDR3 contains 14 residues. Germline CDR1 SQVTM, CDR2 ANQGSEA. This CDR3 is CSVVPALPGPEQFF. The CDR3 bases are TGCAGCGTTGTCCCGGCCCTGCCTGGTCCTGAGCAGTTCTTC.

This sequence joins TRBV5-1 and TRBJ2-1; D is undetermined. Trimming cost V 2 bases and J 10 bases, with 7 bases left between them. Germline CDR1 reads SGHRS; CDR2 reads YFSETQ. The CDR3 extends over 11 amino acids. CDR3 residues: CASSFLREQFF. CDR3 nucleotide sequence: TGCGCCAGCAGCTTTCTACGGGAGCAGTTCTTC.

The chain combines TRBV19 with TRBJ2-7, with 11 positions matching TRBD1. The CDR3 has 16 amino acids. After removal of 3 bases from V and 7 bases from J, the junction contained 11 bases not matched to a gene. Germline V gene sequence: CDR1 LNHDA, CDR2 SQIVND (reference sequence). CDR3 coding DNA: TGTGCCAGTAGTATTGGGCGAGGACAGGGGGCGCTTGAGCAGTACTTC. It specifies CASSIGRGQGALEQYF.

The chain combines TRBV30 with TRBJ2-3; D is possibly TRBD2 (5 bases). The CDR3 consists of 11 residues. The ends were cut back, 4 bases at V and 8 bases at J, with 10 bases in the middle. The germline V gene has CDR1 GTSNPN and CDR2 SVGIG (reference sequence). CDR3 sequence (DNA): TGTGCCTGGAACGTGGAGGTTACGCAGTATTTT. Amino acid sequence: CAWNVEVTQYF.

The chain links TRBV11-3 to TRBJ2-3; maybe TRBD2 (5 bases). The germline V gene has CDR1 SGHNT and CDR2 YENEEA. This CDR3 region has 14 residues. Trimming took off 5 bases at V and 2 bases at J, with 11 bases between the two ends. The CDR3 is CASSPGGLTDTQYF. The CDR3 coding sequence is TGTGCCAGCAGCCCCGGAGGCCTCACAGATACGCAGTATTTT.

The chain recombines TRBV29-1 with TRBJ2-7, with 11 bases that match TRBD1. The V segment lost 5 bases and the J segment 6 bases; nucleotides outside the gene matches: 6. The CDR3 is made up of 13 amino acids. CDR1 SQVTM and CDR2 ANQGSEA come from the germline V gene. The CDR3 bases are TGCAGCGTTATTAGGACAGGGGGCACCGAGCAGTACTTC. Encoded protein: CSVIRTGGTEQYF.

The V call is TRBV6-5, the J call TRBJ2-1; D remains unclear. The ends were cut back, 2 bases at V and 3 bases at J, with 8 bases in the middle. The CDR3 runs 14 residues. Germline CDR1 reads MNHEY; CDR2 reads SVGAGI. CDR3 sequence: CASSYGLDYNEQFF. CDR3 coding DNA: TGTGCCAGCAGTTACGGGCTAGACTACAATGAGCAGTTCTTC.

This clone was picked up a small number of times. The chain carries TRBV29-1 and TRBJ1-1, with TRBD1 matching 8 bases. This CDR3 has 13 amino acids. J gave up 2 bases and V 4 bases, and 3 bases lay outside the gene matches. CDR1 and CDR2 from the germline V gene are SQVTM and ANQGSEA. In DNA, the CDR3 is TGCAGCGTTGCAGGGGGCGAAAACACTGAAGCTTTCTTT. This gives the protein CSVAGGENTEAFF.

This chain connects TRBV6-5 to TRBJ2-7; D gene ambiguous. The CDR3 runs to 14 residues. V was shortened by 0 bases and J by 1 base, with 7 bases between the two germline ends. In germline, CDR1 is MNHEY, CDR2 SVGAGI. CDR3 nucleotide sequence: TGTGCCAGCAGTTACTCTGTGGGGTCCTACGAGCAGTACTTC. Its translation is CASSYSVGSYEQYF.

This chain connects TRBV4-1 to TRBJ2-2, with TRBD2 matching over 14 bases. Germline assignment: CDR1 MGHRA and CDR2 YSYEKL. The CDR3 runs to 17 residues. The V and J ends lost 0 bases and 3 bases, in that order; junction bases with no gene match: 0. CDR3 sequence (DNA): TGCGCCAGCAGCCAAGAGGGACTAGCGGGAGACACCGGGGAGCTGTTTTTT. As protein: CASSQEGLAGDTGELFF.

CDR3 loop: CSVVGRGYTF. Here the CDR3 DNA reads TGCAGCGTTGTGGGAAGGGGCTACACCTTC. The V gene is TRBV29-1, the J gene TRBJ1-2, with unresolved D. CDR3 length equals 10 residues. CDR1 and CDR2 (germline): SQVTM, ANQGSEA. Trimming pared 4 bases from V and 8 bases from J, leaving 8 bases between.

V usage is TRBV27 and J usage is TRBJ1-5; no clear D gene. Trimming took off 0 bases at V and 0 bases at J, with 6 bases between the two ends. This CDR3 spans 15 amino acids. The germline V gene has CDR1 MNHEY and CDR2 SMNVEV (reference sequence). This CDR3 is CASSLSGYSNQPQHF. As DNA, the CDR3 is TGTGCCAGCAGTTTATCCGGGTATAGCAATCAGCCCCAGCATTTT.

This chain links TRBV11-2 with TRBJ1-2, with a tentative D call TRBD1 (6 bases). Germline V CDR1 and CDR2: SGHAT, FQNNGV. This CDR3 region has 13 residues. Trimming took off 4 bases at V and 3 bases at J, with 9 bases between the two ends. As DNA, the CDR3 is TGTGCCAGCAGCTCACAGGGTTACTATGGCTACACCTTC. Its translation: CASSSQGYYGYTF.

The chain carries TRBV4-3 and TRBJ1-6; tentative D call: TRBD1 (5 bases). Trimming stripped 1 base from V and 6 bases from J, with 10 bases between. Germline V gene sequence: CDR1 LGHNA, CDR2 YSLEER. CDR3 length equals 15 residues. CDR3 coding DNA: TGCGCCAGCAGCCAAGCTTCGGACATTAATTCACCCCTCCACTTT. Its translation is CASSQASDINSPLHF.

This sequence joins TRBV5-1 and TRBJ1-1, with a possible D match to TRBD1 (6 bases). Germline assignment: CDR1 SGHRS and CDR2 YFSETQ. The V end was cut by 1 base, the J end by 5 bases, with 12 bases between. This CDR3 comprises 14 residues. CDR3 in amino acids: CASSLYGGATEAFF. CDR3 bases: TGCGCCAGCAGCTTGTACGGGGGCGCGACTGAAGCTTTCTTT.

The chain joins TRBV7-9 to TRBJ2-5; D is ambiguous. This CDR3 has 12 residues. V dropped 4 bases and J dropped 5 bases, with 8 bases sitting between them. Germline V gene sequence: CDR1 SEHNR, CDR2 FQNEAQ (reference sequence). CDR3 in amino acids: CASSSFLETQYF. Written as DNA, the CDR3 is TGTGCCAGCAGCTCATTTCTTGAGACCCAGTACTTC.